These 16 T cell receptor beta chains came from one sample sequenced in a study of T cell repertoires in cytomegalovirus infection. TCRdb reprocessed the reads with MiXCR, giving one entry per CDR3 protein. The top ten hold roughly 13% of the sample, which has about 770,000 distinct CDR3 sequences, approximately 32% seen once. Their cognate antigens are unknown. The sequences come from cultured CD8+ T cells from PBMCs, collected from culture after CMV antigen stimulation. All receptors derive from a human donor in good health (CMV status not recorded). Some clones in this sample may be carry-over from other donors' samples.

The chain joins TRBV7-6 to TRBJ1-1; no definite D call. CDR3 size: 13 residues. Trimming took 6 bases from V and 1 from J, leaving 9 bases between them. Germline CDR1 and CDR2: SGHVS and FNYEAQ. The CDR3 loop is CASSTAGNTEAFF. As DNA, the CDR3 is TGTGCCAGCAGTACCGCGGGGAACACTGAAGCTTTCTTT.

CDR3 residues: CASRHGTSGDEQYV. The CDR3 DNA reads TGTGCCAGCAGACACGGGACTAGCGGGGACGAGCAGTACGTC. V gene TRBV6-2 or TRBV6-3 combines with J gene TRBJ2-7; 13 positions match TRBD2. The CDR3 totals 14 residues. Trimming removed 6 bases from V and 5 bases from J; junction bases left unmatched: 4. Per germline, CDR1 MNHEY and CDR2 SVGEGT.

This clonotype was observed many times. This chain uses TRBV12-3 or TRBV12-4 with TRBJ1-6, with D tentatively TRBD1 (6 bases). The CDR3 is 21 residues long. V was clipped by 3 bases and J by 1 base, with 25 bases between them. Here the CDR3 DNA reads TGTGCCAGCAGTTTCGGGATGGGAGACAGGACACACTCTTCCTATAATTCACCCCTCCACTTT. This sequence encodes CASSFGMGDRTHSSYNSPLHF.

This clonotype was recorded a few times. J is TRBJ2-7 and V is TRBV12-3 or TRBV12-4; D may be TRBD2 (6 bases). V dropped 3 bases and J dropped 1 base, with 13 bases sitting between them. CDR3 size: 15 residues. CDR3 protein: CASSFHKRGSYEQYF. The CDR3 DNA is TGTGCCAGCAGTTTTCACAAACGGGGGTCCTACGAGCAGTACTTC.

This sequence joins TRBV12-3 or TRBV12-4 and TRBJ1-2; D unclear. V lost 3 bases and J 5 bases, leaving 16 bases between the germline ends. The CDR3 is 15 amino acids. DNA for the CDR3: TGTGCCAGCAGTTTTCCCGTGGGTTACGGGTATGGCTACACCTTC. This translates into CASSFPVGYGYGYTF.

This clonotype appeared once. A read error may explain this, as a much larger clone is one base away. DNA of the CDR3: TGTGCCAGCAGCCCGCCCAGGCGGAGAAACTCTGAAGCTTTCTTT. Protein product: CASSPPRRRNSEAFF. The chain carries TRBV7-2 and TRBJ1-1, with D uncertain. Trimming shortened V by 5 bases and J by 6 bases, and 19 bases separated the two germline ends. In germline, CDR1 is SGHTA, CDR2 FQGNSA. This CDR3 has 15 residues. Combining the CDR3 with reference TRBV7-2 and TRBJ1-1 gives the whole variable domain GAGVSQSPSNKVTEKGKDVELRCDPISGHTALYWYRQSLGQGLEFLIYFQGNSAPDKSGLPSDRFSAERTGGSVSTLTIQRTQQEDSAVYLCASSPPRRRNSEAFFGQGTRLTVV.

The V and J genes are TRBV10-2 and TRBJ2-7; D uncertain. The germline CDR1 and CDR2 sequences are WSHSY and SAAADI. V lost 0 bases to trimming and J lost 6 bases, with 3 bases between them. The CDR3 runs 11 residues. The DNA for the CDR3 is TGCGCCAGCAGTGAGTCTTTCGAGCAGTACTTC. Amino acid sequence: CASSESFEQYF.

This clonotype was seen a few times. The rearrangement links TRBV4-1 to TRBJ2-1; 9 bases map to TRBD2. The CDR3 loop spans 15 amino acids. Germline V gene lookup returns CDR1 MGHRA and CDR2 YSYEKL. V gave up 5 bases and J gave up 10 bases; unmatched junction bases: 12. DNA of the CDR3: TGCGCCAGCAGCTCCCCGGGAAGCGGGGGGAGGGAGCAGTTCTTC. Protein product: CASSSPGSGGREQFF.

This clonotype was found many times. This sequence joins TRBV7-2 and TRBJ2-5; 12 bases are shared with TRBD2. Trimming at V came to 4 bases and at J to 4 bases, leaving 19 bases not matched to a gene. This CDR3 spans 20 amino acids. Germline CDR1 is SGHTA and CDR2 is FQGNSA. Written as DNA, the CDR3 is TGTGCCAGCAGCTCCCCGCGTGGGGAATCTAGCGGGGGGGCCCGAGAGACCCAGTACTTC. Its translation is CASSSPRGESSGGARETQYF.

This clonotype was seen a few times. The CDR3 here is CASSFRGHQPQHF. The CDR3 DNA reads as TGTGCCAGCAGTTTCAGGGGTCATCAGCCCCAGCATTTT. The V gene is TRBV27, the J gene TRBJ1-5; perhaps TRBD1 as D (6 bases). The CDR3 length is 13 residues. Between the trimmed V and J ends, which lost 3 bases and 5 bases, there was a span of 8 bases. The V gene's germline CDR1 is MNHEY and CDR2 SMNVEV (reference sequence).

This chain connects TRBV15 to TRBJ1-1; D is unclear. Germline CDR1 LNHNV, CDR2 YYDKDF (reference sequence). Trimming left V 1 base short and J 4 bases short, with 7 bases between. This CDR3 region has 13 residues. The CDR3 sequence: CATSRAKLTEAFF. The CDR3 DNA sequence: TGTGCCACCAGCAGAGCCAAACTCACTGAAGCTTTCTTT.

V and J are TRBV15 and TRBJ2-2, with 11 bases aligning to TRBD2. CDR1 is LNHNV, CDR2 YYDKDF, per germline (reference sequence). Germline trimming cut 5 bases from V and 5 bases from J; bases unmatched to any gene: 7. This CDR3 contains 16 residues. CDR3 sequence (DNA): TGTGCCACCAGCCCTAGCGGGGGGCCTGGGACCGGGGAGCTGTTTTTT. It is translated as CATSPSGGPGTGELFF.

For the CDR3, the DNA is TGCAGCGTTGCACCACTCGACTTACGGCAAGGTATCCACGAAGCTTTCTTT. Its translation is CSVAPLDLRQGIHEAFF. This chain links TRBV29-1 with TRBJ1-1; D gene uncertain. Trimming took off 4 bases at V and 8 bases at J, with 29 bases between the two ends. The CDR3 is made up of 17 amino acids. Germline V gives CDR1 SQVTM, CDR2 ANQGSEA.

This clonotype was counted a few times. The chain carries TRBV2 and TRBJ1-6; a weak D match, TRBD1 (6 bases). V shed 7 bases and J shed 4 bases, with 8 bases lying between them. This CDR3 comprises 13 residues. CDR1 and CDR2 from the germline V gene are SNHLY and FYNNEI. In DNA form, the CDR3 reads TGTGCCAGCAAGGGGGGGTATAATTCACCCCTCCACTTT. It translates to CASKGGYNSPLHF.

The rearrangement uses TRBV7-2 and TRBJ1-2; possibly TRBD1 for D (5 bases). V shed 5 bases and J shed 1 base, with 14 bases lying between them. The CDR3 has 15 amino acids. The germline CDR1 and CDR2 sequences are SGHTA and FQGNSA. CDR3 protein: CASSPHRQNNYGYTF. CDR3 in DNA: TGTGCCAGCAGCCCACACCGACAGAATAACTATGGCTACACCTTC.

The chain joins TRBV6-5 to TRBJ1-6, with no clear D. V was trimmed by 0 bases and J by 13 bases, leaving 16 bases between them. This CDR3 has 15 amino acids. Germline-derived CDR1 and CDR2 are MNHEY and SVGAGI. Written as DNA, the CDR3 is TGTGCCAGCAGTTACTCCGGCCGGATTGCTGGGCCCCTCCACTTT. Translated, it gives CASSYSGRIAGPLHF.